The present T cell receptor beta chain was sequenced within a study of cytomegalovirus exposure and HLA in healthy donors. Study information: A prior analysis found about 110 million unique TCR beta sequences from roughly 180 million T cells.

The PCR used 60 Vbeta and 13 Jbeta primers. Only in-frame clones appear in the TCRdb table, and some are missing; sequencing was by immunoSEQ multiplex PCR. The repertoire holds some 200,000 clones, with around 70% as singletons. V was clipped by 5 bases and J by 2 bases, with 9 bases between them. Per germline, CDR1 PRHDT and CDR2 FYEKMQ (reference sequence). CDR3 length: 13 amino acids. The receptor was isolated from a man aged 35-49 years in good health and CMV-seropositive. Material: PBMCs. This chain connects TRBV13 to TRBJ1-1, with a tentative D call TRBD1 (5 bases). For the CDR3, the DNA is TGTGCCAGCAGCCGGGGGACCAACACTGAAGCTTTCTTT. It codes for CASSRGTNTEAFF.